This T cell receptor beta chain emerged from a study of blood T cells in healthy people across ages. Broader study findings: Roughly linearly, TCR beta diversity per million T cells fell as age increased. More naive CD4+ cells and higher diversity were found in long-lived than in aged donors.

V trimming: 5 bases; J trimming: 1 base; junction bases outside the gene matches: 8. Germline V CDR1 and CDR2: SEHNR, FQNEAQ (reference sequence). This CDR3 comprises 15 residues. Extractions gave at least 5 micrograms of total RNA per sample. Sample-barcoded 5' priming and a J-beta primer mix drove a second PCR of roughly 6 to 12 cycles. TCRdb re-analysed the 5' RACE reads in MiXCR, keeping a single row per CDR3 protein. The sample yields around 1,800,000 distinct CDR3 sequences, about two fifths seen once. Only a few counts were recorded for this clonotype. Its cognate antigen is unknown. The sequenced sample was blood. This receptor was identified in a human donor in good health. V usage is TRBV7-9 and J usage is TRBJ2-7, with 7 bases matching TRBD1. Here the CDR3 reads CASSNEDRFSYEQYF. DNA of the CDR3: TGTGCCAGCAGCAACGAGGACAGGTTTTCCTACGAGCAGTACTTC.